Below, 10 T cell receptor beta chains from the same sample are listed, as sequenced in a study of blood T cell repertoires in COVID-19. Sequencing used immunoSEQ multiplex PCR; TCRdb keeps in-frame clones, though not all of them. This sample yields tens of thousands of clones, of which 88% are seen a single time; approximately 15% belongs to the top ten. The specimen sequenced was peripheral blood. These receptors were collected from a human donor with active COVID-19. The donor label of this sample is uncertain.

This chain joins TRBV5-6 and TRBJ1-4; TRBD1 is a possible D gene (5 bases). Germline V gene lookup returns CDR1 SGHDT and CDR2 YYEEEE. V lost 0 bases and J 5 bases, leaving 11 bases between the germline ends. CDR3 length equals 15 residues. The CDR3 sequence: CASSLGQTKNEKLFF. The CDR3 DNA sequence: TGTGCCAGCAGCTTGGGACAGACAAAAAATGAAAAACTGTTTTTT.

The rearrangement uses TRBV9 and TRBJ1-4; TRBD1 matches at 9 bases. Losses at the gene ends were 0 bases for V and 9 bases for J; bases not matched to a gene: 3. The CDR3 is 14 amino acids. Germline values: CDR1 SGDLS, CDR2 YYNGEE. DNA of the CDR3: TGTGCCAGCAGCGTAGGGGGACAGGGTAAAAAACTGTTTTTT. It is translated as CASSVGGQGKKLFF.

The chain uses TRBV6-2 or TRBV6-3 and TRBJ2-6, with 7 positions matching TRBD1. Germline CDR1 MNHEY, CDR2 SVGEGT. Trimming at V came to 6 bases and at J to 4 bases, leaving 6 bases not matched to a gene. The CDR3 extends over 15 amino acids. CDR3 coding DNA: TGTGCCAGCAGCACAGGGGTCTCCGGGGCCAACGTCCTGACTTTC. As protein: CASSTGVSGANVLTF.

The chain links TRBV6-5 to TRBJ1-1; D is ambiguous. Deletions cut 0 bases from V and 2 bases from J, with 13 bases between. The CDR3 loop spans 16 amino acids. CDR1 and CDR2 from the germline V gene are MNHEY and SVGAGI. CDR3: CASSYSLPGGNTEAFF. CDR3 coding DNA: TGTGCCAGCAGTTACTCTCTTCCGGGAGGTAACACTGAAGCTTTCTTT.

The genes are TRBV30 and TRBJ1-2; D perhaps matches TRBD1 (5 bases). From germline, CDR1 is GTSNPN and CDR2 SVGIG (reference sequence). V shed 2 bases and J shed 6 bases, with 22 bases lying between them. This CDR3 comprises 16 residues. CDR3 protein: CAWSPQSMDIWDGYTF. In nucleotides, the CDR3 is TGTGCCTGGAGTCCACAATCCATGGACATCTGGGATGGCTACACCTTC.

This clone has just one count. The J gene is TRBJ1-1, the V gene TRBV15; D gene uncertain. V was shortened by 4 bases and J by 1 base, with 10 bases between the two germline ends. This CDR3 has 14 residues. Germline V gene data show CDR1 as LNHNV and CDR2 as YYDKDF (reference sequence). Here the CDR3 DNA reads TGTGCCACCAGCATCGGTGATACGAACACTGAAGCTTTCTTT. Translation gives CATSIGDTNTEAFF. The full variable domain, rest sourced from reference TRBV15 and TRBJ1-1, is DAMVIQNPRYQVTQFGKPVTLSCSQTLNHNVMYWYQQKSSQAPKLLFHYYDKDFNNEADTPDNFQSRRPNTSFCFLDIRSPGLGDTAMYLCATSIGDTNTEAFFGQGTRLTVV.

This clone occurred once. The genes are TRBV7-9 and TRBJ2-3, with TRBD1 matching 7 bases. V shed 5 bases, J shed 14 bases, and the junction held 10 bases outside the gene matches. Germline V CDR1 and CDR2: SEHNR, FQNEAQ (reference sequence). There are 12 residues in the CDR3. In nucleotides, the CDR3 is TGTGCCAGCAGCCGCGAACCGACAGGGATGTATTTT. Its translation: CASSREPTGMYF. Looking up the rest from reference TRBV7-9 and TRBJ2-3 gives the full variable domain: DTGVSQNPRHKITKRGQNVTFRCDPISEHNRLYWYRQTLGQGPEFLTYFQNEAQLEKSRLLSDRFSAERPKGSFSTLEIQRTEQGDSAMYLCASSREPTGMYFGPGTRLTVL.

The rearrangement joins TRBV2 to TRBJ1-4, with no clear D. Trimming left V 1 base short and J 4 bases short, with 16 bases between. Germline CDR1 and CDR2: SNHLY and FYNNEI. CDR3 length: 17 residues. The chain's CDR3 is CASSEGYLLGGNEKLFF. CDR3 nucleotide sequence: TGTGCCAGCAGTGAAGGTTACCTCTTGGGAGGTAATGAAAAACTGTTTTTT.

The chain recombines TRBV2 with TRBJ2-5, with D maybe TRBD2 (5 bases). CDR1 is SNHLY and CDR2 is FYNNEI in the germline V gene. This CDR3 is 14 amino acids long. V lost 4 bases and J lost 5, with 14 bases in between. In DNA form, the CDR3 reads TGTGCCAGCAGTGTTAGCCTCGGGGTGGAGACCCAGTACTTC. Protein: CASSVSLGVETQYF.

V is TRBV20-1 and J is TRBJ2-1; a weak D match, TRBD1 (6 bases). V was shortened by 3 bases and J by 2 bases, with 11 bases between the two germline ends. This CDR3 region has 14 residues. Germline V gives CDR1 DFQATT, CDR2 SNEGSKA (reference sequence). This CDR3 is CSASPGAAYNEQFF. DNA for the CDR3: TGCAGTGCTAGTCCAGGGGCCGCCTACAATGAGCAGTTCTTC.